Listed below are T cell receptor beta chains from one sample, sequenced in a study of T cell changes during pregnancy in multiple sclerosis. TCRdb's copy holds only in-frame clones and misses some; the assay was immunoSEQ multiplex PCR. The sample consists of 55,000 to 95,000 clones, more than 80% of them appearing once. The specimen was peripheral blood, collected in the second trimester of pregnancy. These receptors all stem from a female donor in good health, enrolled as a control in a pregnancy study. CDR3s include the opening cysteine and the closing phenylalanine or tryptophan. The D gene is left open where the match is weak.

J | D | V | length | CDR3 | DNA
TRBJ1-2 | TRBD1 | TRBV5-4 | 16 | CASSSGTGALNYGYTF | TGTGCCAGCAGCTCGGGGACAGGGGCCCTTAACTATGGCTACACCTTC
TRBJ1-2 | - | TRBV27 | 17 | CASSRGGAGRMNYGYTF | TGTGCCAGCAGTCGGGGTGGGGCAGGGAGGATGAACTATGGCTACACCTTC
TRBJ1-6 | TRBD1 | TRBV7-8 | 20 | CASSYPAHIRQGLVDSPLHF | TGTGCCAGCAGTTATCCAGCCCACATACGACAGGGGCTCGTGGATTCACCCCTCCACTTT
TRBJ1-2 | - | TRBV6-4 | 14 | CASSETQGPYGYTF | TGTGCCAGCAGTGAAACACAGGGCCCCTATGGCTACACCTTC
TRBJ1-5 | - | TRBV5-8 | 14 | CASSRDRFNQPQHF | TGTGCCAGCAGCCGCGACAGGTTTAATCAGCCCCAGCATTTT
TRBJ1-1 | - | TRBV7-2 | 14 | CASSLGGFEAEAFF | TGTGCCAGCAGCTTAGGAGGGTTTGAAGCTGAAGCTTTCTTT
TRBJ1-5 | TRBD1 | TRBV7-2 | 15 | CASSSKTGFGQPQHF | TGTGCCAGCAGCTCAAAGACAGGGTTCGGGCAGCCCCAGCATTTT
TRBJ1-5 | - | TRBV10-3 | 13 | CAIRPSVNQPQHF | TGTGCCATCCGTCCCTCGGTTAATCAGCCCCAGCATTTT
TRBJ1-2 | - | TRBV6-1 | 14 | CASSESYRAYGYTF | TGTGCCAGCAGTGAGAGTTACAGGGCCTATGGCTACACCTTC
TRBJ2-7 | TRBD2 | TRBV6-5 | 15 | CASSQTSLSSYEQYF | TGTGCCAGCAGCCAGACTAGCCTGAGCTCCTACGAGCAGTACTTC